The sequence of this T cell receptor (beta chain) was determined in a study of cytomegalovirus exposure and HLA in healthy donors. Study conclusions and caveats: A list of 164 TCR beta chains associated with cytomegalovirus was given. In vitro, three CMV-associated chains proved specific for CMV antigens. With high specificity and sensitivity, the classifier reportedly diagnosed cytomegalovirus status.

Sequenced by immunoSEQ multiplex PCR; TCRdb stores in-frame clones only, minus some. The data show 250,000 to 350,000 clones, 86% seen once. Note on this clone: Its antigen is unidentified.

This receptor was identified in a woman aged 18 to 35 in good health and CMV-seronegative. Sample: PBMCs.

The CDR3 nucleotides are TGCGCCAGCAGCCAAACAGGGGGTGGTGAAAAACTGTTTTTT. It is translated as CASSQTGGGEKLFF. V and J are TRBV5-1 and TRBJ1-4, with 8 bases that match TRBD1. This CDR3 comprises 14 residues. CDR1 SGHRS and CDR2 YFSETQ come from the germline V gene. Unmatched junction bases numbered 6, after V lost 4 bases and J lost 7 bases.